The next 2 T cell receptor beta chains were all read from a single sample in a study of tumor-infiltrating lymphocytes in oesophageal squamous cell carcinoma. TCRdb re-derived calls from the PCR reads in MiXCR, one entry per CDR3 protein. The data show nearly 20,000 distinct CDR3 sequences, with 40% seen just once and about 6.8% held by the top ten. Material for sequencing was blood. The origin of the receptors is a male donor with esophageal squamous cell carcinoma.

J is TRBJ2-4 and V is TRBV25-1; tentative D call: TRBD2 (6 bases). The DNA end is a closer match to TRBJ2-5, so the J assignment may be wrong. The V gene's germline CDR1 is MGHDK and CDR2 SYGVNS. The CDR3 loop spans 16 amino acids. The CDR3 DNA is TGTGCCAGCAGTGACCCACTAGCAGCCCACCAAGAGACCCAGTACTTC. It is translated as CASSDPLAAHQETQYF.

This clonotype was observed at least ten times. This sequence joins TRBV7-2 and TRBJ1-2, with no clear D. Germline V lookup: CDR1 SGHTA, CDR2 FQGNSA. Trimming left V 1 base short and J 6 bases short, with 6 bases between. This CDR3 has 12 residues. CDR3 bases: TGTGCCAGCAGCTTAGGCAGTAATGGCTACACCTTC. Translating gives CASSLGSNGYTF.